Sequencing of this TCR beta chain was carried out in a study of cytomegalovirus exposure and HLA in healthy donors. The primer mix had 60 Vbeta and 13 Jbeta primers. The repertoire was sequenced with immunoSEQ multiplex PCR; TCRdb's copy has only in-frame clones and lacks some. This table has 200,000 to 250,000 clones, more than 75% appearing once. Trimming shortened V by 5 bases and J by 7 bases, and 16 bases separated the two germline ends. CDR1 is SGHRS and CDR2 is YFSETQ in the germline V gene. The CDR3 spans 14 residues. This clone appeared a single time. The origin of this receptor is a male donor in good health and CMV-seronegative. Input material: PBMCs. V is TRBV5-1 and J is TRBJ2-1, with D maybe TRBD2 (6 bases). CDR3 coding DNA: TGCGCCAGCAGTTTGCGGGGAGAGGCGAATGAGCAGTTCTTC. Translated: CASSLRGEANEQFF.